This T cell receptor beta chain came from a study of blood T cells in healthy people across ages. For the second PCR, which ran for 7 to 11 cycles, a sample-barcoded 5' primer and a J-beta primer mix were used. The authors tagged each cDNA molecule using a template-switch adaptor with 12 random nucleotides. One entry per CDR3 protein results from TCRdb running MiXCR on the 5' RACE reads. Counted here are 550,000 to 650,000 distinct CDR3 sequences, about 26% occurring once; the ten biggest clones make up about 3.3%. The study, taken as a whole, reports: Higher diversity, along with more naive CD4+ cells, distinguished long-lived donors from aged donors.

This clonotype was seen a handful of times. No antigen is known for it. The same data also contributed to another study, on T cells of mothers and their children. That source notes: Slightly higher, non-significant overlap characterized related mother-child pairs relative to unrelated pairs.

Source material: blood. The clonotype comes from a boy aged 2 to 10 in good health.

DNA for the CDR3: TGTGCCAGCAGCGTCTTGGGACAGGGAAACAATGAGCAGTTCTTC. Amino acid sequence: CASSVLGQGNNEQFF. This rearrangement joins TRBV9 to TRBJ2-5, with 9 bases fitting TRBD1. The J call may be in error: the DNA end matches TRBJ2-1 better. The CDR3 runs 15 residues. Per germline, CDR1 SGDLS and CDR2 YYNGEE.